A single sample gave rise to the 9 T cell receptor beta chains below, sequenced in a study of shared T cell receptors in the human thymus. Measured with immunoSEQ multiplex PCR; TCRdb has only the in-frame clones, and not every one. The table has roughly 560,000 clones, about 80% seen once. Separately, the same data were catalogued under a study of human thymus T cells.

The sequenced material came from thymocytes. Receptor source: a boy in the first two years of life with a congenital heart defect.

To note about this clone: The junction departs from germline at one end; a sequencing error may be responsible. The gene calls are TRBV5-6 and TRBJ2-3, with TRBD2 identical over 8 bases. Germline V lookup: CDR1 SGHDT, CDR2 YYEEEE. CDR3 size: 13 residues. This CDR3 reads CASSLRTSSDRDF. The DNA for the CDR3 is TGTGCCAGCAGCTTGCGGACTAGCTCAGATCGGGATTTT.

The chain links TRBV6-5 to TRBJ1-3; a weak D match, TRBD1 (6 bases). The CDR3 sequence is 15 residues long. CDR1 is MNHEY and CDR2 is SVGAGI in the germline V gene. V was clipped by 7 bases and J by 0 bases, with 13 bases between them. The CDR3 DNA follows: TGTGCCAGCAAACACGACAGGATCTCTGGAAACACCATATATTTT. It encodes CASKHDRISGNTIYF.

V usage is TRBV27 and J usage is TRBJ2-7, with D maybe TRBD2 (7 bases). CDR3 length: 18 amino acids. CDR1 is MNHEY and CDR2 is SMNVEV in the germline V gene (reference sequence). Trimming pared 5 bases from V and 3 bases from J, leaving 26 bases between. The CDR3, as DNA: TGTGCCAGCAGTCGAAACAGGGTGGGGAGGGAGGACTACTACGAGCAGTACTTC. Translation gives CASSRNRVGREDYYEQYF.

The chain links TRBV7-9 to TRBJ2-3; a weak D match, TRBD1 (6 bases). Deletions cut 1 base from V and 2 bases from J, with 10 bases between. This CDR3 has 15 amino acids. CDR1 is SEHNR, CDR2 FQNEAQ, per germline (reference sequence). The DNA for the CDR3 is TGTGCCAGCAGCTTAGATACAGGGAACACAGATACGCAGTATTTT. This sequence encodes CASSLDTGNTDTQYF.

V usage is TRBV5-1 and J usage is TRBJ2-3, with TRBD2 matching 9 bases. The ends lost 6 bases at V and 2 bases at J; junction bases unmatched: 7. This CDR3 spans 15 amino acids. Germline V gene sequence: CDR1 SGHRS, CDR2 YFSETQ. CDR3 sequence reads: CASKVAGEYTDTQYF. CDR3 DNA: TGCGCCAGCAAGGTAGCGGGGGAATACACAGATACGCAGTATTTT. The whole variable domain, filled in from reference TRBV5-1 and TRBJ2-3, reads KAGVTQTPRYLIKTRGQQVTLSCSPISGHRSVSWYQQTPGQGLQFLFEYFSETQRNKGNFPGRFSGRQFSNSRSEMNVSTLELGDSALYLCASKVAGEYTDTQYFGPGTRLTVL.

The chain uses TRBV28 and TRBJ2-1; 8 bases map to TRBD2. CDR1 is MDHEN and CDR2 is SYDVKM in the germline V gene. The CDR3 is 16 amino acids. V dropped 5 bases and J dropped 8; count of bases not matched to a gene: 14. CDR3 residues: CASSPGESGSRDEQFF. The CDR3 DNA follows: TGTGCCAGCAGTCCCGGTGAGAGCGGGAGTAGAGATGAGCAGTTCTTC. The full variable domain, rest sourced from reference TRBV28 and TRBJ2-1, is DVKVTQSSRYLVKRTGEKVFLECVQDMDHENMFWYRQDPGLGLRLIYFSYDVKMKEKGDIPEGYSVSREKKERFSLILESASTNQTSMYLCASSPGESGSRDEQFFGPGTRLTVL.

This chain links TRBV18 with TRBJ2-7, with 11 nucleotides matching TRBD2. This CDR3 is 16 amino acids long. J lost 3 bases, V lost 4 bases, and 8 bases had no gene match. The germline V gene encodes CDR1 KGHSH and CDR2 LQKENI. The CDR3 DNA follows: TGTGCCAGCTCACATGGTCCACTAGCGGGAGTCTACGAGCAGTACTTC. Residues: CASSHGPLAGVYEQYF.

This clone was detected once. The chain carries TRBV25-1 and TRBJ2-1; 10 bases align to TRBD2. CDR3 length: 17 amino acids. Germline CDR1 and CDR2: MGHDK and SYGVNS. Trimming removed 1 base from V and 5 bases from J; junction bases left unmatched: 8. The chain's CDR3 is CASSECPGTSANNEQFF. CDR3 nucleotides: TGTGCCAGCAGTGAATGTCCCGGGACTAGCGCGAACAATGAGCAGTTCTTC.

The rearrangement links TRBV7-3 to TRBJ2-2; TRBD2 aligns across 8 bases. CDR1 is SGHTA, CDR2 FQGTGA, per germline. V lost 7 bases, J lost 5 bases, and 9 bases stayed unmatched. CDR3 length equals 15 residues. CDR3 DNA sequence: TGTGCCAGCATCAGCGGGAGTGTTCAAACCGGGGAGCTGTTTTTT. Translating it yields CASISGSVQTGELFF.